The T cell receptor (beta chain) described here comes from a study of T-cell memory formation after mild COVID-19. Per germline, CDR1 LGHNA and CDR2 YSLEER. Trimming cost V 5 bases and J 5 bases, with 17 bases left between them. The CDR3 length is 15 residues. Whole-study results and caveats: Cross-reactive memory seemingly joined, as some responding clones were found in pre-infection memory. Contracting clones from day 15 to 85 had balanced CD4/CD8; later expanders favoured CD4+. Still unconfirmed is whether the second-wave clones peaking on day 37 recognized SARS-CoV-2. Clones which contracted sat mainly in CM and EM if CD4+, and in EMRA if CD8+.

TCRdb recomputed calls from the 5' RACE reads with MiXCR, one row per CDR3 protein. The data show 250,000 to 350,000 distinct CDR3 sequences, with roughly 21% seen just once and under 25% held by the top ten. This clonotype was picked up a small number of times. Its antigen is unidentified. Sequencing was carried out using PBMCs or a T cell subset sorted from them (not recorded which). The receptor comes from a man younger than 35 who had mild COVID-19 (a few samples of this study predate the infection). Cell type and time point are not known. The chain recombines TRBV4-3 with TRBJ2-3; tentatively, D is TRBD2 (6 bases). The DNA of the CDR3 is TGCGCCAGCAGCTTATACAATCGGGGGAGAGATACGCAGTATTTT. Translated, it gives CASSLYNRGRDTQYF.